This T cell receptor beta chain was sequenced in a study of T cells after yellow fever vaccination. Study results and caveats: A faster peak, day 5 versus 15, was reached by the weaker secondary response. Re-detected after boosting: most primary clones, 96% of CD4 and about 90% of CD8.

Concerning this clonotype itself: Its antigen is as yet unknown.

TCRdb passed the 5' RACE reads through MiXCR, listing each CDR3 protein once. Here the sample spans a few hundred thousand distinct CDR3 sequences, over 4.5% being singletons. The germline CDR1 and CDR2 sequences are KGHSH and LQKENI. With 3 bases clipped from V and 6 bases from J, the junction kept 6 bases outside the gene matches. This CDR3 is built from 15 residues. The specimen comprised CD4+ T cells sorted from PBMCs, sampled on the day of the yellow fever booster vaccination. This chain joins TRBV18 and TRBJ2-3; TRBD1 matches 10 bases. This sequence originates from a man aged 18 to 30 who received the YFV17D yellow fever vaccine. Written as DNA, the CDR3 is TGTGCCAGCTCACCGCGACAGGGGGCGGCTGATACGCAGTATTTT. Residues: CASSPRQGAADTQYF. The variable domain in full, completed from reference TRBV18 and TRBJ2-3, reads NAGVMQNPRHLVRRRGQEARLRCSPMKGHSHVYWYRQLPEEGLKFMVYLQKENIIDESGMPKERFSAEFPKEGPSILRIQQVVRGDSAAYFCASSPRQGAADTQYFGPGTRLTVL.